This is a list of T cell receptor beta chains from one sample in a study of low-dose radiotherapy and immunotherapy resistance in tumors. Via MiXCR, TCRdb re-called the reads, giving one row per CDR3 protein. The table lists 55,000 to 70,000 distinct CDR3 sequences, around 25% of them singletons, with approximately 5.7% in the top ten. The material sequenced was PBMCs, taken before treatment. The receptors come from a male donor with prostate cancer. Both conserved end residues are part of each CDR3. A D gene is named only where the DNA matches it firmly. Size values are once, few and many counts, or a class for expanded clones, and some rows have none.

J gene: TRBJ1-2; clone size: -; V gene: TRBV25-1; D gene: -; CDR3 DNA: TGTGCCAGCAGTGATTGGGGGCTGTCTGGCTACACCTTC; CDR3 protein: CASSDWGLSGYTF
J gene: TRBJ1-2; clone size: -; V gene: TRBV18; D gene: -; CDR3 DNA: TGTGCCAGCTCACCATTGTATGGCAGTACTACTGCTAACTATGGCTACACCTTC; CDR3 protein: CASSPLYGSTTANYGYTF
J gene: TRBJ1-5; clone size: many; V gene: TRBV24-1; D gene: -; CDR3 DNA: TGTGCCACCAGTGATGACGGGTTGGGCCCCCAGCATTTT; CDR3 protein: CATSDDGLGPQHF
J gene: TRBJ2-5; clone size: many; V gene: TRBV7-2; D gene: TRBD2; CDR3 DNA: TGTGCCAGCAGCTTAGCTAGCGGGAGCTTGGCGACCCAGTACTTC; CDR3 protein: CASSLASGSLATQYF
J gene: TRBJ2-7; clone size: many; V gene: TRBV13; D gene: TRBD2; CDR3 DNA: TGTGCCAGCAGCCCCCGGACTAGCGGGGGGGAGTCCTTCGAGCAGTACTTC; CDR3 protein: CASSPRTSGGESFEQYF
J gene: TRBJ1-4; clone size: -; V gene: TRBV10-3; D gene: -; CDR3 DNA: TGTGCCATCAGTGAGATAGGGGCAACTAATGAAAAACTGTTTTTT; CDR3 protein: CAISEIGATNEKLFF
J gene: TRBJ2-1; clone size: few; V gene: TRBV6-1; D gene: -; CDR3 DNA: TGTGCCAGCAGTGAAGCAGGCAGGGTCAATGAGCAGTTCTTC; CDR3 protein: CASSEAGRVNEQFF
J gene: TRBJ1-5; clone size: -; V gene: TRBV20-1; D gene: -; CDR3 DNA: TGCAGTGCTAGAGCAGGGTACCAGCCCCAGCATTTT; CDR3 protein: CSARAGYQPQHF
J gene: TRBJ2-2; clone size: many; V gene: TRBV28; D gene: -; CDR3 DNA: TGTGCCAGCAGTTCTATCGGGACGGCCACCGGGGAGCTGTTTTTT; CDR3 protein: CASSSIGTATGELFF
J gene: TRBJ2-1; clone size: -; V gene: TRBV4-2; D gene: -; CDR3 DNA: TGTGCCAGCAGCCAGGGGGTCCAGTACAATGAGCAGTTCTTC; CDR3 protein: CASSQGVQYNEQFF
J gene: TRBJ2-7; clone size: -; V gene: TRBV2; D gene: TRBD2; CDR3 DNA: TGTGCCAGCACCTCCGGGACTAGCGGACTATCCTACGAGCAGTACTTC; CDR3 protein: CASTSGTSGLSYEQYF
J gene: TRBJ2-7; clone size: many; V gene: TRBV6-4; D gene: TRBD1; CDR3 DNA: TGTGCCAGCAGTGCGGACAGGGGCCGCGAGCAGTACTTC; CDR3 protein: CASSADRGREQYF
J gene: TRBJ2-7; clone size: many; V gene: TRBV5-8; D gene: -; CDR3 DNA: TGTGCCAGCAGCTTGGGGGCCCCCACTTACGAGCAGTACTTC; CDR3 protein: CASSLGAPTYEQYF
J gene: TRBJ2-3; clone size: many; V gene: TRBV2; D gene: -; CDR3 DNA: TGTGCCAGCAGTACGTCAACAGATACGCAGTATTTT; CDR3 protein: CASSTSTDTQYF
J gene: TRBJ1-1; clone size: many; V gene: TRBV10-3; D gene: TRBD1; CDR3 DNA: TGTGCCATCAGTTACAGGGGGGACACTGAAGCTTTCTTT; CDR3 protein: CAISYRGDTEAFF
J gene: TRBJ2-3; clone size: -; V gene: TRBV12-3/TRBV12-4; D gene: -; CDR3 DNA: TGTGCCAGCAGTCGACAGTCATCAACAGATACGCAGTATTTT; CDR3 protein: CASSRQSSTDTQYF
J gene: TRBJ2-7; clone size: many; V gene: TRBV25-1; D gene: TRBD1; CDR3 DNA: TGTGCCAGCAGTGCACAGGGGGTAGCGGTCGAGCAGTACTTC; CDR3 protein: CASSAQGVAVEQYF
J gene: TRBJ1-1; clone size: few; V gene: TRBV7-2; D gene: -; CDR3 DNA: TGTGCCAGCAGCATCTCGCCGGGAGGCGGCACTGAAGCTTTCTTT; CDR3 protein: CASSISPGGGTEAFF
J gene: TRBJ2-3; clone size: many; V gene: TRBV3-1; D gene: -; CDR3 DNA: TGTGCCAGCAGCCGGCAGAGGGATACGCAGTATTTT; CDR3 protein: CASSRQRDTQYF
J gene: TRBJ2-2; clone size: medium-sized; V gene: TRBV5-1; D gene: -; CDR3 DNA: TGTGCCAGCACCCGTCGGGGGGCTGACACCGGGGAGCTGTTTTTT; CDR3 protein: CASTRRGADTGELFF
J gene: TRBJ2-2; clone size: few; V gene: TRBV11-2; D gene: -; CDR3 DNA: -; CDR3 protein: CASSSVQGATGELFFF
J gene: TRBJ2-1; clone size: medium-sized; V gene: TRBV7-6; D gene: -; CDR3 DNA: TGTGCCAGCAGCTTAGCTCGGGGGAGCTCCTACAATGAGCAGTTCTTC; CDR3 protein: CASSLARGSSYNEQFF
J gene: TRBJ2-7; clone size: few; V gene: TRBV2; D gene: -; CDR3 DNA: TGTGCCGCGGGAACTATCTACGAGCAGTACTTC; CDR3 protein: CAAGTIYEQYF
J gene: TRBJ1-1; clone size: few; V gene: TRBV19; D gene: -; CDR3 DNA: TGTGCCAGCCGGTTGGAGTGGAACACTGAAGCTTTCTTT; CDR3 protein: CASRLEWNTEAFF
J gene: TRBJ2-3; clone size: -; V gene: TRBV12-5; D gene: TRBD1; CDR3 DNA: TGTGCTAGTGGTTCCGGGACAGGCACAGATACGCAGTATTTT; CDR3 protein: CASGSGTGTDTQYF
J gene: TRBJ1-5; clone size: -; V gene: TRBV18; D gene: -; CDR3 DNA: TGTGCCAGCTCACCAACCAAAGGTCAGCCCCAGCATTTT; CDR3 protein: CASSPTKGQPQHF
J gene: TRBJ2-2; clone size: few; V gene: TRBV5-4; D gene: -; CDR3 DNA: -; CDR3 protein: CASSLQGANTGELFFFF
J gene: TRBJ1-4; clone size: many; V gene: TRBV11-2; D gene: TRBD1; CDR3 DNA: TGTGCCAGCAGCTTACGGACAGGACCAGCAACTAATGAAAAACTGTTTTTT; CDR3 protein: CASSLRTGPATNEKLFF
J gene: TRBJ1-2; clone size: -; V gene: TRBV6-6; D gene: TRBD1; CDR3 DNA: TGTGCCAGCAGTTACTCGCGGACAGGGGGAGGCTATGGCTACACCTTC; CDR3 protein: CASSYSRTGGGYGYTF
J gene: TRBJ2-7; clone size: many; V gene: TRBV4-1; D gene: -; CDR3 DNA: TGCGCCAGCAGCCTCGGGACTCAAACCTACGAGCAGTACTTC; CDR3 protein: CASSLGTQTYEQYF
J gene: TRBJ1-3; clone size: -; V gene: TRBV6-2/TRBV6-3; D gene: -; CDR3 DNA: TGTGCCAGCAGTGTCGACAGCTACTCAAGATTCTTCTCTGGAAACACCATATATTTT; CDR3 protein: CASSVDSYSRFFSGNTIYF
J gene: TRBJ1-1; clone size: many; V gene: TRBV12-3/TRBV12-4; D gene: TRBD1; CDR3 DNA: TGTGCCAGCAGTTCCCAGGGGGTCGGTGAAGCTTTCTTT; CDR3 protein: CASSSQGVGEAFF
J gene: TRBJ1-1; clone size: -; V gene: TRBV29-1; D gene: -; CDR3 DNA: TGCAGCGTCGACCGAGTGAACACTGAAGCTTTCTTT; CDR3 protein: CSVDRVNTEAFF
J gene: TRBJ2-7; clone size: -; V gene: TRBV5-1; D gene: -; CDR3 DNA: TGCGCCAGCAGCATGGCGGGACGCGAGCAGTACTTC; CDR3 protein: CASSMAGREQYF
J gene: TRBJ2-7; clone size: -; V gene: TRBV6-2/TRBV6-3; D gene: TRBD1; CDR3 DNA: TGTGCCAGCAGCCCCGACAGGGTCTCCTACGAGCAGTACTTC; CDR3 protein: CASSPDRVSYEQYF
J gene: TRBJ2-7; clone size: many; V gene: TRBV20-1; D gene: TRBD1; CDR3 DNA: TGCAGTGCTAGAGGGGCAGGGGGCAGATACGAGCAGTACTTC; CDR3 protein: CSARGAGGRYEQYF
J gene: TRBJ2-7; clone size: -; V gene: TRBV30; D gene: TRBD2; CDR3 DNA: TGTGCCTCTCTCCGGACTAGCAGATACGAGCAGTACTTC; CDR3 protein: CASLRTSRYEQYF
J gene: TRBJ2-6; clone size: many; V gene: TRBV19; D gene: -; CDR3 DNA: TGTGCCAGTAAAGAAACTGCCCACGTCCTGACTTTC; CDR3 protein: CASKETAHVLTF
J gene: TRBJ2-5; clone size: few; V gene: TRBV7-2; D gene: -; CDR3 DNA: TGTGCCAGCAGCTTAGTTTTGGCTCGACAAGAGACCCAGTACTTC; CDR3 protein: CASSLVLARQETQYF
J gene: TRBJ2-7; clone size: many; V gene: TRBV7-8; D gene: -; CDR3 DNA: TGTGCCAGCAGCTCGGCGGGGTTCCTGGTGGAGCAGTACTTC; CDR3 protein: CASSSAGFLVEQYF
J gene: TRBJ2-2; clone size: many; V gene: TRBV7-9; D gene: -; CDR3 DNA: TGTGCCAGCAGCCCCGCAGAAACCGGGGAGCTGTTTTTT; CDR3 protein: CASSPAETGELFF
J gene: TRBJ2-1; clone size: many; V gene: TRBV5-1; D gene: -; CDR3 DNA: TGCGCCAGCAGCTTGGCCCGGGGGGCGGTTTCCTACAATGAGCAGTTCTTC; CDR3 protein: CASSLARGAVSYNEQFF
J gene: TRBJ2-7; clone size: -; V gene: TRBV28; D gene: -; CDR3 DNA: TGTGCCACGCAGGGCGGGCTCTACGAGCAGTACTTC; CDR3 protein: CATQGGLYEQYF
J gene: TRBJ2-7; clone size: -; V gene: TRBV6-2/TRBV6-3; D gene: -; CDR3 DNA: TGTGCCAGCAGTGCAGCTAGCTCCTACGAGCAGTACTTC; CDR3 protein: CASSAASSYEQYF
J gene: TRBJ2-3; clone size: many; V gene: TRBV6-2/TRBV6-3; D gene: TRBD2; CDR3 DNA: TGTGCCAGCAGTTGGGGTTGGACTAGCGGGAGGGCCGACACGCAGTATTTT; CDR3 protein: CASSWGWTSGRADTQYF
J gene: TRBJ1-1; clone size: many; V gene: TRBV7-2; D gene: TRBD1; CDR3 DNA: TGTGCCAGCAGCTTGACAGGGGATCTGAACACTGAAGCTTTCTTT; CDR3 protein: CASSLTGDLNTEAFF
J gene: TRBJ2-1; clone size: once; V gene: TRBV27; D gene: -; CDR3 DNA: TGTGCCAGCAGTTTATCACAGGGAGGTCCCTACAATGAGCAGTTCTTC; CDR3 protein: CASSLSQGGPYNEQFF
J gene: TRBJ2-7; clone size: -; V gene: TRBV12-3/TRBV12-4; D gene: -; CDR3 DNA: TGTGCCAGCAGTCAGGACCACTACGAGCAGTACTTC; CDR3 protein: CASSQDHYEQYF
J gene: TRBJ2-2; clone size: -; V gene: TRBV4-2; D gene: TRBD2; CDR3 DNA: TGTGCCAGCAGCCCATTAGCGGGGTCCAACACCGGGGAGCTGTTTTTT; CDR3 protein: CASSPLAGSNTGELFF
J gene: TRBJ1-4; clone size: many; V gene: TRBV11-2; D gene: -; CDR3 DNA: TGTGCCAGCAGCCCCCCGAAGGGTAAAGAAAAACTGTTTTTT; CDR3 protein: CASSPPKGKEKLFF
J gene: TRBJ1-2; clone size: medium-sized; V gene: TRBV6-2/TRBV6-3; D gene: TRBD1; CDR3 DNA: TGTGCCAGCGAAGGAGGAGGGGGCCTTAACTATGGCTACACCTTC; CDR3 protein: CASEGGGGLNYGYTF